This TCR beta chain was obtained from a study of blood T cell repertoires in COVID-19. Looking at the study overall: The cDNA or gDNA used as material had been derived from T cells, B-cell-depleted T cells, or PBMCs.

The CDR3 sequence is 15 residues long. In germline, CDR1 is SGHAT, CDR2 FQNNGV. The V gene lost 5 bases and the J gene lost 0 bases, with 12 bases spanning the gap. In the original analysis: Reference gene primer amplification gave estimated nucleated cell counts. Measured with immunoSEQ multiplex PCR; TCRdb has only the in-frame clones, and not every one. Clone size and V and J calls were adopted from that table, with D and trimming inferred from the DNA. The table lists around 190,000 clones, roughly four fifths of them singletons, with approximately 10% in the top ten. The Seattle patients, enrolled during active infection, were followed longitudinally.

Sequencing input: peripheral blood. This sequence joins TRBV11-2 and TRBJ2-3; possibly TRBD2 for D (6 bases). The sequence came from a woman between 35 and 50 years old with COVID-19, enrolled during active disease. This CDR3 reads CASSQNGGSTDTQYF. The CDR3 DNA reads TGTGCCAGCAGCCAGAACGGGGGTAGCACAGATACGCAGTATTTT. Complete variable domain (other parts from reference TRBV11-2 and TRBJ2-3): EAGVAQSPRYKIIEKRQSVAFWCNPISGHATLYWYQQILGQGPKLLIQFQNNGVVDDSQLPKDRFSAERLKGVDSTLKIQPAKLEDSAVYLCASSQNGGSTDTQYFGPGTRLTVL.